The TCR beta chain under discussion was sequenced for a study of blood T cell repertoires in COVID-19. Overall study: Acute and convalescent COVID-19 specimens originated in the United States, Italy and Spain. T cells, B-cell-depleted T cells, or PBMCs supplied cDNA or gDNA.

The V and J ends lost 3 bases and 5 bases respectively, with 12 bases between them. The CDR3 is 14 amino acids. Germline CDR1 LNHDA, CDR2 SQIVND (reference sequence). This clone was counted a few times. Source study methods: How many nucleated cells were present was estimated from reference gene primer amplification. Using immunoSEQ multiplex PCR, the repertoire was profiled, and TCRdb retains in-frame clones only, with some absent. The DNA was the basis for D and trimming; V, J and clone size are from that table. The sample records 200,000 to 300,000 clones, approximately 80% being singletons. The sequencing sample was made of peripheral blood. This clonotype was obtained from a woman older than 75 with acute or convalescent COVID-19. The V and J genes are TRBV19 and TRBJ2-3; D is perhaps TRBD1 (6 bases). CDR3 amino acids: CASSISTGKDTQYF. The CDR3 nucleotides are TGTGCCAGTAGTATCTCTACAGGGAAAGATACGCAGTATTTT.